This paragraph covers one TCR beta chain sequence. Antigen unknown. TRB rearrangements were amplified by touch-down multiplex PCR with mixed TRB-A/B primers. TCRdb reprocessed the multiplex PCR reads, keeping one entry per CDR3 protein, no DNA. There are about 4,200 distinct CDR3 sequences in the sample, with roughly 70% held by the top ten. The sample originates from a study of T cell clusters in autoimmune cytopenias. Some 34,000 genome equivalents of blood DNA were amplified for TRB. Study-level findings and limits: TRB repertoire shifts in secondary cytopenia and chronic lymphocytic leukemia mostly reflected lymphoma, not autoimmunity.

The CDR3 covers 13 residues. Germline V lookup: CDR1 DFQATT, CDR2 SNEGSKA (reference sequence). These data were likewise used in another study, on T cell repertoires in aging, cancer and after chemotherapy. That paper adds: Compared with age-matched healthy donors, untreated hematological or solid cancer patients showed higher blood TCR clonality.

This sequence originates from a human donor in good health. Sequenced sample: peripheral blood. This chain connects TRBV20-1 to TRBJ2-1; TCRdb's D call, TRBD2, is unchecked because there is no DNA. CDR3: CSAREGPFNEQFF.